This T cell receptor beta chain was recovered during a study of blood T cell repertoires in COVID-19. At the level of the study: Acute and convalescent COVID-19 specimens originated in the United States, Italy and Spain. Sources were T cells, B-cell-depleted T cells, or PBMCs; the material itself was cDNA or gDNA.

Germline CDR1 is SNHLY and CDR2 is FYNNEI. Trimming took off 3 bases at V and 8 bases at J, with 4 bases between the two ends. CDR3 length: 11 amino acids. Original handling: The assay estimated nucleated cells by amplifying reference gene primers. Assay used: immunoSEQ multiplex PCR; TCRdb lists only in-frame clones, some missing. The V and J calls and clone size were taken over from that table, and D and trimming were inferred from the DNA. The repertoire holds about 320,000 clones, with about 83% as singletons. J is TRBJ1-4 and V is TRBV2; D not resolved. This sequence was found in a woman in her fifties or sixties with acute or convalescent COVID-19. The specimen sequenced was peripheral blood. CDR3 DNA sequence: TGTGCCAGCAGTGAGCAGGAAAAACTGTTTTTT. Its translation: CASSEQEKLFF.